The T cell receptor beta chain described here comes from a study of Ad26.COV2.S vaccination and SARS-CoV-2 variants. Study background: In the COV1001 trial, the donor was in the Ad26.COV2.S arm.

Study-wide points: Once vaccination had occurred, spike-specific CD8+ and CD4+ T cell responses reportedly showed substantial breadth. Spike-specific TCR breadth in vaccine recipients exceeded that seen in placebo recipients.

Data came from immunoSEQ multiplex PCR; TCRdb stores just in-frame clones and leaves some out. The sample includes around 450,000 clones, 90% of them seen just once. This clone appeared a single time. Its specificity is unknown. As to treatment: around 19 received Ad26.COV2.S at low or high dose, single or two shots; five or six received placebo; per-sample allocation not given. Following the first vaccine or placebo injection, samples were taken on day 63. The vaccine delivered Wuhan-strain SARS-CoV-2 spike through an Ad26 vector. Sequences were derived from peripheral blood, sampled in a trial of Ad26.COV2.S vaccine versus placebo. The receptor comes from a person between 18 and 60 years old who received the Ad26.COV2.S COVID-19 vaccine or a placebo.

CDR3 sequence reads: CASARTGRSLNEQFF. The CDR3 DNA reads TGTGCCAGCGCACGGACAGGGAGGAGTCTGAATGAGCAGTTCTTC. The chain employs TRBV28 and TRBJ2-1; 8 bases align to TRBD1. This CDR3 has 15 amino acids. The V gene end was trimmed by 8 bases and the J gene end by 7 bases; junction bases not matched to a gene: 13. The V gene's germline CDR1 is MDHEN and CDR2 SYDVKM.